The next 21 T cell receptor beta chains were all read from a single sample in a study of blood T cell repertoires in COVID-19. TCRdb's copy holds only in-frame clones and misses some; the assay was immunoSEQ multiplex PCR. The sample yields around 200,000 clones, more than 80% seen once. The sequenced sample consisted of peripheral blood. Receptors were obtained from a woman aged 25 to 39 with COVID-19, enrolled during active disease.

This clone has a handful of counts. V usage is TRBV19 and J usage is TRBJ2-7; the match to TRBD2 covers 12 bases. V lost 1 base, J lost 5 bases, and 6 bases stayed unmatched. CDR3 size: 16 residues. Germline-derived CDR1 and CDR2 are LNHDA and SQIVND (reference sequence). This CDR3 reads CASSIALTSGSHEQYF. The CDR3, as DNA: TGTGCCAGTAGTATAGCCTTGACTAGCGGGAGCCACGAGCAGTACTTC.

The CDR3 DNA sequence: TGTGCCAGCAGCTACAGCGGACAGGGTGGCACTGAAGCTTTCTTT. This encodes CASSYSGQGGTEAFF. The chain carries TRBV5-6 and TRBJ1-1; 8 bases fit TRBD1. Looked up from germline, CDR1 is SGHDT and CDR2 is YYEEEE. This CDR3 has 15 amino acids. The J segment lost 4 bases and the V segment lost 3 bases, leaving 8 bases of the junction unmatched.

V gene TRBV5-4 combines with J gene TRBJ2-5; weak D call: TRBD1 (5 bases). Germline V gene lookup returns CDR1 SGHNT and CDR2 YYREEE (reference sequence). The CDR3 contains 13 residues. V lost 2 bases and J 3 bases, leaving 8 bases between the germline ends. CDR3 protein: CASSFNRKETQYF. As DNA, the CDR3 is TGTGCCAGCAGCTTTAACAGGAAAGAGACCCAGTACTTC.

V gene TRBV6-2 or TRBV6-3 combines with J gene TRBJ2-7; 13 nucleotides match TRBD2. The V and J ends lost 4 bases and 3 bases, in that order; junction bases with no gene match: 12. The CDR3 contains 18 residues. The germline V gene encodes CDR1 MNHEY and CDR2 SVGEGT. The CDR3 nucleotides read TGTGCCAGCAGTTCTAGCATTACTAGCGGGAGGGAACTCTACGAGCAGTACTTC. This sequence encodes CASSSSITSGRELYEQYF.

This chain links TRBV19 with TRBJ1-1, with no clear D. CDR1 and CDR2 (germline): LNHDA, SQIVND (reference sequence). V lost 5 bases and J 0 bases, leaving 13 bases between the germline ends. The CDR3 length is 15 residues. CDR3 DNA sequence: TGTGCCAGTAGTTCTGCCCTTACTATGAACACTGAAGCTTTCTTT. Its translation is CASSSALTMNTEAFF.

This clone was seen once. CDR3 sequence reads: CSVGGQDGYTF. The CDR3 DNA reads TGCAGCGTTGGGGGGCAGGATGGCTACACCTTC. V usage is TRBV29-1 and J usage is TRBJ1-2; D perhaps matches TRBD1 (6 bases). This CDR3 has 11 amino acids. With 4 bases removed from V and 6 bases from J, the gap between germline ends came to 9 bases. CDR1 SQVTM and CDR2 ANQGSEA come from the germline V gene.

This chain uses TRBV29-1 with TRBJ1-2; 8 bases match TRBD1. Germline CDR1 is SQVTM and CDR2 is ANQGSEA. V lost 3 bases and J lost 4; bases outside the gene matches: 4. The CDR3 has 13 residues. CDR3 region: CSVDQGAFYGYTF. CDR3 sequence (DNA): TGCAGCGTTGATCAGGGGGCGTTCTATGGCTACACCTTC.

The genes are TRBV6-1 and TRBJ2-5, with D possibly being TRBD2 (6 bases). Germline V lookup: CDR1 MNHNS, CDR2 SASEGT. Trimming stripped 2 bases from V and 5 bases from J, with 15 bases between. This CDR3 has 15 amino acids. Here the CDR3 reads CASSETVAEYETQYF. The CDR3 nucleotides read TGTGCCAGCAGTGAAACTGTAGCGGAATACGAGACCCAGTACTTC.

The chain uses TRBV19 and TRBJ1-5, with 7 bases matching TRBD1. This CDR3 has 16 residues. Germline lookup yields CDR1 LNHDA and CDR2 SQIVND (reference sequence). V was pared by 7 bases and J by 2 bases, with 11 bases of the junction left unmatched. The CDR3 nucleotides read TGTGCCAGTACCCCGACAGGGCTGAGGGGCAATCAGCCCCAGCATTTT. Encoded protein: CASTPTGLRGNQPQHF.

This chain connects TRBV6-5 to TRBJ1-2; D gene unclear. Trimming shortened V by 8 bases and J by 2 bases, and 12 bases separated the two germline ends. The germline V gene has CDR1 MNHEY and CDR2 SVGAGI. The CDR3 extends over 13 amino acids. CDR3 DNA: TGTGCCAGCGGCCCGGGAGGCAACTATGGCTACACCTTC. Protein sequence: CASGPGGNYGYTF.

This rearrangement joins TRBV7-7 to TRBJ1-4; D not resolved. The CDR3 totals 14 residues. Trimming pared 5 bases from V and 3 bases from J, leaving 10 bases between. Germline CDR1 and CDR2: SSHAT and FNYEAQ (reference sequence). In DNA form, the CDR3 reads TGTGCCAGCAGCCCCGGAGGATCTAATGAAAAACTGTTTTTT. This codes for CASSPGGSNEKLFF.

V usage is TRBV5-5 and J usage is TRBJ1-4; no clear D gene. The CDR3 covers 14 residues. Germline CDR1 SGHKS, CDR2 YYEKEE (reference sequence). The V end lost 5 bases, the J end lost 0 bases, and 8 bases lay between the germline ends. The CDR3 bases are TGTGCCAGCAGTGTAACTGCAACTAATGAAAAACTGTTTTTT. Its translation: CASSVTATNEKLFF.

The chain recombines TRBV11-2 with TRBJ2-3; TRBD1 might be the D (6 bases). The CDR3 covers 13 residues. The germline V gene has CDR1 SGHAT and CDR2 FQNNGV. The ends were cut back, 10 bases at V and 1 base at J, with 12 bases in the middle. The CDR3 sequence is CATSPGGTDTQYF. The CDR3 DNA follows: TGTGCCACCTCTCCAGGGGGCACAGATACGCAGTATTTT.

This chain joins TRBV19 and TRBJ2-2; TRBD1 matches 10 bases. The CDR3 covers 20 residues. Germline-derived CDR1 and CDR2 are LNHDA and SQIVND (reference sequence). After removal of 5 bases from V and 9 bases from J, the junction contained 24 bases not matched to a gene. CDR3 loop: CASSPSRDRGRRVEVWELFF. The DNA for the CDR3 is TGTGCCAGTAGTCCCTCCCGGGACAGGGGACGGCGGGTGGAGGTCTGGGAGCTGTTTTTT.

The CDR3 protein is CASSLGQASTDTQYF. CDR3 in DNA: TGTGCCAGCAGCTTAGGACAGGCTAGCACAGATACGCAGTATTTT. The V call is TRBV5-4, the J call TRBJ2-3; 7 bases map to TRBD1. CDR1 is SGHNT and CDR2 is YYREEE in the germline V gene (reference sequence). Germline trimming cut 2 bases from V and 0 bases from J; bases unmatched to any gene: 3. CDR3 size: 15 residues.

CDR3 nucleotides: TGCGCCAGCAGCTTGGAGTACGGGATGAACACTGAAGCTTTCTTT. Protein sequence: CASSLEYGMNTEAFF. J is TRBJ1-1 and V is TRBV5-1; D call uncertain. Germline assignment: CDR1 SGHRS and CDR2 YFSETQ. Trimming stripped 0 bases from V and 0 bases from J, with 9 bases between. The CDR3 has 15 residues.

The chain joins TRBV9 to TRBJ2-6, with 7 nucleotides matching TRBD1. CDR1 is SGDLS and CDR2 is YYNGEE in the germline V gene. CDR3 length: 16 amino acids. Losses at the gene ends were 6 bases for V and 4 bases for J; bases not matched to a gene: 10. The CDR3 DNA follows: TGTGCCAGCACCCACAACAGGGGCACCGGGGCCAACGTCCTGACTTTC. Its translation: CASTHNRGTGANVLTF. Supplemented by reference TRBV9 and TRBJ2-6, the full variable domain reads DSGVTQTPKHLITATGQRVTLRCSPRSGDLSVYWYQQSLDQGLQFLIQYYNGEERAKGNILERFSAQQFPDLHSELNLSSLELGDSALYFCASTHNRGTGANVLTFGAGSRLTVL.

This clone was recorded a few times. The chain combines TRBV9 with TRBJ1-5, with TRBD1 as a possible D gene (6 bases). CDR3 length: 13 amino acids. V was shortened by 3 bases and J by 7 bases, with 11 bases between the two germline ends. Germline values: CDR1 SGDLS, CDR2 YYNGEE. For the CDR3, the DNA is TGTGCCAGCAGCGAGGACAGTAGGCAGCCCCAGCATTTT. This gives the protein CASSEDSRQPQHF. Complete variable domain (other parts from reference TRBV9 and TRBJ1-5): DSGVTQTPKHLITATGQRVTLRCSPRSGDLSVYWYQQSLDQGLQFLIQYYNGEERAKGNILERFSAQQFPDLHSELNLSSLELGDSALYFCASSEDSRQPQHFGDGTRLSIL.

This clone was seen more than once but under ten times. The V and J genes are TRBV30 and TRBJ2-7; 9 bases map to TRBD1. The CDR3 extends over 17 amino acids. Germline CDR1 GTSNPN, CDR2 SVGIG (reference sequence). J lost 1 base, V lost 1 base, and 11 bases had no gene match. The CDR3 reads CAWSAGQGYPYSYEQYF. CDR3 bases: TGTGCCTGGAGTGCGGGACAGGGATATCCCTATTCCTACGAGCAGTACTTC.

The genes are TRBV25-1 and TRBJ2-7; possibly TRBD1 for D (5 bases). The CDR3 totals 11 residues. V was pared by 7 bases and J by 5 bases, with 9 bases between. In germline, CDR1 is MGHDK, CDR2 SYGVNS. DNA for the CDR3: TGTGCCAGCACCAGGGCCCACGAGCAGTACTTC. As protein: CASTRAHEQYF.

The chain combines TRBV27 with TRBJ2-3; 12 bases agree with TRBD2. J was trimmed by 7 bases and V by 2 bases; bases with no gene match: 4. The germline CDR1 and CDR2 sequences are MNHEY and SMNVEV (reference sequence). The CDR3 consists of 15 residues. CDR3 sequence (DNA): TGTGCCAGCAGTTTACTAGCGGGAGGGAGGAATACGCAGTATTTT. Amino acid sequence: CASSLLAGGRNTQYF.